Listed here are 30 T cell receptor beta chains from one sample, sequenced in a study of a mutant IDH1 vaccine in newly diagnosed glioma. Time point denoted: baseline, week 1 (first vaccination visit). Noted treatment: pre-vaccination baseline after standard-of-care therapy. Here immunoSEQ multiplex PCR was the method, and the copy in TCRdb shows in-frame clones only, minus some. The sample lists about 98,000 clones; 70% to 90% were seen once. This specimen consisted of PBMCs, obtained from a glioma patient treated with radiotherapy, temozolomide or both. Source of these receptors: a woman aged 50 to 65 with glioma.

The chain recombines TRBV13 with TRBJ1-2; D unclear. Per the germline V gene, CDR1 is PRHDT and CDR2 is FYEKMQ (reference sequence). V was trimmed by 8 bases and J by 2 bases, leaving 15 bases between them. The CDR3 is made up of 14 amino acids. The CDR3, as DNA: TGTGCCAGCCTAGGACGGGGTAGCAACTATGGCTACACCTTC. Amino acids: CASLGRGSNYGYTF.

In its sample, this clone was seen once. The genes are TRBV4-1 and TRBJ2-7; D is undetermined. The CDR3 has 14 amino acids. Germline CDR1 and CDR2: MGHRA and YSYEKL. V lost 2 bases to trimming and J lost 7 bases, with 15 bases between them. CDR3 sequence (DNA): TGCGCCAGCAGCCAAACTTTTAGAGTGAGGGAGCAGTACTTC. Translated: CASSQTFRVREQYF.

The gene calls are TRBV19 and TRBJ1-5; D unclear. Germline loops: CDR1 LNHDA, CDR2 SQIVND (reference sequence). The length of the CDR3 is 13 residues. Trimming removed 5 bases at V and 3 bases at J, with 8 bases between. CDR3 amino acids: CASSPSLNQPQHF. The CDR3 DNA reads TGTGCCAGTAGTCCCAGCCTCAATCAGCCCCAGCATTTT.

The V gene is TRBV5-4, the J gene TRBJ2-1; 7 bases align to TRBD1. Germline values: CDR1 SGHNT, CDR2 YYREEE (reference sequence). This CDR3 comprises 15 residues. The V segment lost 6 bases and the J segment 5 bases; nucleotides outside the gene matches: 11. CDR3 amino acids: CASIPAGGMDNEQFF. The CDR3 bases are TGTGCCAGCATCCCCGCAGGGGGTATGGACAATGAGCAGTTCTTC.

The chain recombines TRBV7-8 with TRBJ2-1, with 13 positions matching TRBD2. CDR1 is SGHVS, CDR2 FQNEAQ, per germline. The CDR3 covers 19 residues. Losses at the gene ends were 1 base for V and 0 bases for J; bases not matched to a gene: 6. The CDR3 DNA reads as TGTGCCAGCAGCTTAGGACTAGCGGGAGGCCCTAGCTCCTACAATGAGCAGTTCTTC. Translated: CASSLGLAGGPSSYNEQFF. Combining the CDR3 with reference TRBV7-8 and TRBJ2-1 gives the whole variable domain GAGVSQSPRYKVAKRGQDVALRCDPISGHVSLFWYQQALGQGPEFLTYFQNEAQLDKSGLPSDRFFAERPEGSVSTLKIQRTQQEDSAVYLCASSLGLAGGPSSYNEQFFGPGTRLTVL.

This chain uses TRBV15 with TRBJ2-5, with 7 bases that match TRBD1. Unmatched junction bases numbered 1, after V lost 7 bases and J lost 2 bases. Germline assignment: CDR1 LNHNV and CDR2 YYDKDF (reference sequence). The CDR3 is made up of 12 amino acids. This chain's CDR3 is CATNRGQETQYF. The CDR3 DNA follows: TGTGCCACCAACAGGGGACAAGAGACCCAGTACTTC.

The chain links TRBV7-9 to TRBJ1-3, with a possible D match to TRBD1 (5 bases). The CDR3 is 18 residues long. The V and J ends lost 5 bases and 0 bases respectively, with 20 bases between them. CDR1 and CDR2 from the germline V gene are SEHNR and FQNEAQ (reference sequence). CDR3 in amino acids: CASSPPWGGPHSGNTIYF. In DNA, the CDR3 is TGTGCCAGCAGCCCCCCCTGGGGGGGTCCCCACTCTGGAAACACCATATATTTT.

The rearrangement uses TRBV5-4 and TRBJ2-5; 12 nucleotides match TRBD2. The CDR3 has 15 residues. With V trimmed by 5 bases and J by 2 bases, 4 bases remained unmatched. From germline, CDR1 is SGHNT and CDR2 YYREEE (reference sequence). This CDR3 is CASRSTSGGQETQYF. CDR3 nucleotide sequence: TGTGCCAGCAGGTCAACTAGCGGGGGGCAAGAGACCCAGTACTTC. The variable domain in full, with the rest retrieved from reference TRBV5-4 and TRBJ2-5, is ETGVTQSPTHLIKTRGQQVTLRCSSQSGHNTVSWYQQALGQGPQFIFQYYREEENGRGNFPPRFSGLQFPNYSSELNVNALELDDSALYLCASRSTSGGQETQYFGPGTRLLVL.

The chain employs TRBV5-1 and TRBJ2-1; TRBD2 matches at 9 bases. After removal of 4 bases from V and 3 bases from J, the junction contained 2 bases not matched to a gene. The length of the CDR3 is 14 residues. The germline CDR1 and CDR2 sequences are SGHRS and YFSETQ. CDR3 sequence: CASSISGGYNEQFF. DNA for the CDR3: TGCGCCAGCAGCATTAGCGGGGGCTACAATGAGCAGTTCTTC.

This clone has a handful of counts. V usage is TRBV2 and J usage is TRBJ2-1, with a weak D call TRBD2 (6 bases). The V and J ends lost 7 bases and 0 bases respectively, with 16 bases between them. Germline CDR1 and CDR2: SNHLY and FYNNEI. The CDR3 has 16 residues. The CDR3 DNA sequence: TGTGCCAGCACCCCACGGGGGACCAGCTCCTACAATGAGCAGTTCTTC. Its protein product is CASTPRGTSSYNEQFF.

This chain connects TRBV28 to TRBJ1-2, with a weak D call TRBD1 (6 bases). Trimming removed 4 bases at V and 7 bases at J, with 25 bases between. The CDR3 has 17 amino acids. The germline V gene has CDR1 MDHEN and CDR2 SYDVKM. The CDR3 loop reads CASSSPGGAGFRGGYTF. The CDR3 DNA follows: TGTGCCAGCAGTTCTCCGGGGGGCGCAGGGTTTCGGGGTGGCTACACCTTC.

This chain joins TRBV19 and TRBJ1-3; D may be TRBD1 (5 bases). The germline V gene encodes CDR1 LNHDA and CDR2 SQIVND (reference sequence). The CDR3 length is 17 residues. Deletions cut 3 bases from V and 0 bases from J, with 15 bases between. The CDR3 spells CASSMRQRSSSGNTIYF. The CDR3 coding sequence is TGTGCCAGTAGTATGCGACAGCGATCAAGCTCTGGAAACACCATATATTTT.

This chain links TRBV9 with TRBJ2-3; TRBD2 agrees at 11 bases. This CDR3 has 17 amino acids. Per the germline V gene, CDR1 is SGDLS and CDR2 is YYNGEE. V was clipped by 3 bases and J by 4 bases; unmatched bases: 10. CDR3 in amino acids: CASSAAGTSGMADTQYF. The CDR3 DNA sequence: TGTGCCAGCAGCGCCGCGGGGACTAGCGGAATGGCAGATACGCAGTATTTT.

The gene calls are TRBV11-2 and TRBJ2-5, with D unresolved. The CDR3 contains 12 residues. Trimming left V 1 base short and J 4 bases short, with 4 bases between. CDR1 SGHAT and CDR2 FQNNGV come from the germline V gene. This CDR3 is CASSLGVETQYF. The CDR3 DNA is TGTGCCAGCAGCTTAGGGGTAGAGACCCAGTACTTC.

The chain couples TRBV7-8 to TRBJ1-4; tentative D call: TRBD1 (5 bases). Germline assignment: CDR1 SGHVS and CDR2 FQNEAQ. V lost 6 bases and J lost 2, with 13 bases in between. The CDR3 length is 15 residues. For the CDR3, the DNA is TGTGCCAGCAGTTCTTGGGGGTTGACTAATGAAAAACTGTTTTTT. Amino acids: CASSSWGLTNEKLFF. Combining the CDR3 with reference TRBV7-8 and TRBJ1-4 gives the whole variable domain GAGVSQSPRYKVAKRGQDVALRCDPISGHVSLFWYQQALGQGPEFLTYFQNEAQLDKSGLPSDRFFAERPEGSVSTLKIQRTQQEDSAVYLCASSSWGLTNEKLFFGSGTQLSVL.

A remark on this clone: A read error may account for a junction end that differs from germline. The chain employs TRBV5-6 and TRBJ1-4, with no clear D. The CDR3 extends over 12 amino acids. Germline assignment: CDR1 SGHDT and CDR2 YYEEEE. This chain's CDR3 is CASSLVNEKLLF. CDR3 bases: TGTGCCAGCAGCTTGGTTAATGAAAAACTGCTTTTT.

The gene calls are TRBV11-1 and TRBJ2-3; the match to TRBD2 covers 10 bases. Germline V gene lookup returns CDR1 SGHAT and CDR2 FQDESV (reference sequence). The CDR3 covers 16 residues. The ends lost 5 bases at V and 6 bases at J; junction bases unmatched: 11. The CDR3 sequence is CASSPRSASGSDTQYF. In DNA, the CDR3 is TGTGCCAGCAGCCCAAGGTCGGCTAGCGGGAGCGATACGCAGTATTTT.

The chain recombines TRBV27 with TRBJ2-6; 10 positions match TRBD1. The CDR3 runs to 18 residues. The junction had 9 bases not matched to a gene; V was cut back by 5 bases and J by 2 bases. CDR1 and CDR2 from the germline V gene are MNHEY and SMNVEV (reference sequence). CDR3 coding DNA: TGTGCCAGCAGTCCTCGACAGGGGGCGAATCCTGGGGCCAACGTCCTGACTTTC. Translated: CASSPRQGANPGANVLTF.

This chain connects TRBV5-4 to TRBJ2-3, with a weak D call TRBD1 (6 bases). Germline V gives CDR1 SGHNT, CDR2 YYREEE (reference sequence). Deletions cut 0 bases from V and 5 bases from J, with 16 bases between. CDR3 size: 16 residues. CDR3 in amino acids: CASSLVGQGGKDTQYF. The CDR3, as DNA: TGTGCCAGCAGCTTGGTGGGACAAGGGGGAAAAGATACGCAGTATTTT. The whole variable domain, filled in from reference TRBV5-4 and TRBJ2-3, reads ETGVTQSPTHLIKTRGQQVTLRCSSQSGHNTVSWYQQALGQGPQFIFQYYREEENGRGNFPPRFSGLQFPNYSSELNVNALELDDSALYLCASSLVGQGGKDTQYFGPGTRLTVL.

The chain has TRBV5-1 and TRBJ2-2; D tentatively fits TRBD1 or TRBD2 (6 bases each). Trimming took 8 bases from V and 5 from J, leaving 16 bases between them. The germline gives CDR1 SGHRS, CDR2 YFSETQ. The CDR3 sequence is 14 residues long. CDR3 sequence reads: CASMVWGATGELFF. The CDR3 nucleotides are TGCGCCAGTATGGTTTGGGGGGCGACCGGGGAGCTGTTTTTT.

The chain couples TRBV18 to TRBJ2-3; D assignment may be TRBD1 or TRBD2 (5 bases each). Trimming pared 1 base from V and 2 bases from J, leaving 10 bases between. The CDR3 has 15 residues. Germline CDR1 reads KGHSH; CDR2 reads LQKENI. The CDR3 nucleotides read TGTGCCAGCTCACCACTCCGGGGCCACACAGATACGCAGTATTTT. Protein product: CASSPLRGHTDTQYF.

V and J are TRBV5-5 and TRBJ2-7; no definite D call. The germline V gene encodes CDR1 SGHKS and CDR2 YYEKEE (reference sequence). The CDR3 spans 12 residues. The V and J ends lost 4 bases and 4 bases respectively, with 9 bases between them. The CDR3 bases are TGTGCCAGCAGCCAAATTCCGTACGAGCAGTACTTC. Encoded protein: CASSQIPYEQYF.

The CDR3 DNA follows: TGTGCCAGCAGCCTGGACAGGACGAACACCGGGGAGCTGTTTTTT. This codes for CASSLDRTNTGELFF. This chain connects TRBV7-9 to TRBJ2-2, with 7 bases identical to TRBD1. The CDR3 consists of 15 residues. The V segment lost 5 bases and the J segment 0 bases; nucleotides outside the gene matches: 3. Germline CDR1 is SEHNR and CDR2 is FQNEAQ (reference sequence).

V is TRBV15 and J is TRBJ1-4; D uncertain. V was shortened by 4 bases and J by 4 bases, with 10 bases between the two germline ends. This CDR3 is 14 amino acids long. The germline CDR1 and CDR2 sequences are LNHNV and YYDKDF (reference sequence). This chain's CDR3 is CATSINPSNEKLFF. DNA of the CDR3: TGTGCCACCAGCATTAACCCGAGTAATGAAAAACTGTTTTTT.

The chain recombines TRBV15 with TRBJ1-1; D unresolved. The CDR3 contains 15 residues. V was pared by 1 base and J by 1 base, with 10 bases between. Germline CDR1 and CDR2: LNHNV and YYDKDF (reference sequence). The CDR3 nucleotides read TGTGCCACCAGCAGAGGGGAGACGGGGAACACTGAAGCTTTCTTT. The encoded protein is CATSRGETGNTEAFF.

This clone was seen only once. CDR3 residues: CASSEQGRRTTEAFF. The CDR3 DNA reads as TGCGCCAGCAGTGAGCAGGGGCGGCGAACTACTGAAGCTTTCTTT. The chain links TRBV10-2 to TRBJ1-1; D may be TRBD1 (6 bases). Trimming cost V 2 bases and J 5 bases, with 15 bases left between them. This CDR3 is 15 amino acids long. The V gene's germline CDR1 is WSHSY and CDR2 SAAADI.

CDR3 in amino acids: CSARDYNEQFF. The CDR3 nucleotides read TGCAGTGCTAGAGACTACAATGAGCAGTTCTTC. The chain uses TRBV20-1 and TRBJ2-1; D gene unclear. V lost 0 bases and J 3 bases, leaving 0 bases between the germline ends. Germline CDR1 DFQATT, CDR2 SNEGSKA (reference sequence). This CDR3 has 11 amino acids.

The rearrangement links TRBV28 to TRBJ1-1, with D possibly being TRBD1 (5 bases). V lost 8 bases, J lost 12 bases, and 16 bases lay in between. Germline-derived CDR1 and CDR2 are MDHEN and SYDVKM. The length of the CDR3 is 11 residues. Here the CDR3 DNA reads TGTGCCAGCTCTTGGACGGGGGGAACTTTCTTT. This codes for CASSWTGGTFF.

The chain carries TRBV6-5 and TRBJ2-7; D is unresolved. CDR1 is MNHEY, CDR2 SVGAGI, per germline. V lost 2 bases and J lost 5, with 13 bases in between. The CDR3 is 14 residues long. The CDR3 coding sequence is TGTGCCAGCAGTTACAAGGCTGGCGTGAACGAGCAGTACTTC. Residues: CASSYKAGVNEQYF.

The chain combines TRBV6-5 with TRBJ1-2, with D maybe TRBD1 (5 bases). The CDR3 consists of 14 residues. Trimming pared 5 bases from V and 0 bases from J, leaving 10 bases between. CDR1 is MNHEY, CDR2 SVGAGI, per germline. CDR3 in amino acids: CASSLQQANYGYTF. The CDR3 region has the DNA TGTGCCAGCAGTCTGCAACAGGCTAACTATGGCTACACCTTC.